This T cell receptor beta chain was obtained from a study of control samples from healthy donors and cancer patients. CDR3 length: 17 amino acids. The V end lost 2 bases, the J end lost 2 bases, and 14 bases lay between the germline ends. CDR1 and CDR2 (germline): SGHRS, YFSETQ. Details on this clone: The sample carries other DNA sequences with the same CDR3.

Clones were sequenced by immunoSEQ multiplex PCR, and TCRdb holds only the in-frame ones, with some missing. In the table there are approximately 51,000 clones, roughly 80% of which are singletons. The source of this sequence is a man between 70 and 80 years old in good health. Sequencing was performed on blood. The chain employs TRBV5-1 and TRBJ2-6; possible D gene TRBD1, 7 bases. The CDR3 DNA reads TGCGCCAGCAGCTTAGGAGGGCAGGGGGCTGGGGCCAACGTCCTGACTTTC. Translating it yields CASSLGGQGAGANVLTF.